This T cell receptor beta chain was sequenced for a study of blood T cell repertoires in COVID-19. Study summary: COVID-19 samples collected from the United States, Italy and Spain covered acute and convalescent phases. The cDNA or gDNA used as material had been derived from T cells, B-cell-depleted T cells, or PBMCs.

Authors' methods: Amplification of reference gene primers provided the estimated nucleated cell counts. The protocol was immunoSEQ multiplex PCR, while the TCRdb copy is restricted to in-frame clones and leaves out a portion. The V and J calls and clone size were taken over from that table, and D and trimming were inferred from the DNA. The table includes about 80,000 clones, about four fifths detected once. CDR1 and CDR2 (germline): SNHLY, FYNNEI. V lost 6 bases to trimming and J lost 3 bases, with 18 bases between them. The CDR3 is made up of 16 amino acids. The rearrangement joins TRBV2 to TRBJ1-3; possible D gene TRBD1, 5 bases. Sequenced material: peripheral blood. This TCR derives from a woman aged 80 or over with acute or convalescent COVID-19. CDR3 DNA: TGTGCCAGCAGGAGGGACTCGCTGCAGGTTGGAAACACCATATATTTT. This translates into CASRRDSLQVGNTIYF.